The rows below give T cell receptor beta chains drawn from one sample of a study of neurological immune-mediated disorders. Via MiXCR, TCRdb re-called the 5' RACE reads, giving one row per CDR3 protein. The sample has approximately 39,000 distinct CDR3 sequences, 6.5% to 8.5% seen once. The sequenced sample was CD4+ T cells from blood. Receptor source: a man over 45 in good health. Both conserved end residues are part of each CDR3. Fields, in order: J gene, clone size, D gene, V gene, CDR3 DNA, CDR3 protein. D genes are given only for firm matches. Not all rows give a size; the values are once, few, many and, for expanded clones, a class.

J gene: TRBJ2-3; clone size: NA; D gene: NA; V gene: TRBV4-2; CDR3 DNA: TGTGCCAGCAGCGAAGTACTGGGGAGCCCTAGCACAGATACGCAGTATTTT; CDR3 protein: CASSEVLGSPSTDTQYF
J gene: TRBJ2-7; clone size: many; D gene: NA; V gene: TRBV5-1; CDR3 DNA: TGCGCCAGCAGCTTGGAGTATCGAGCTACCGAGCAGTACTTC; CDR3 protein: CASSLEYRATEQYF
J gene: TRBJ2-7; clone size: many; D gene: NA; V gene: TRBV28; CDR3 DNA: TGTGCCAGCAAGTGGGGAACAGAAGACGAGCAGTACTTC; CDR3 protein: CASKWGTEDEQYF
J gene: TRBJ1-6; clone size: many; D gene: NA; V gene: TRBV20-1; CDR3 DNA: TGCAGTGCTAGAGATCCCCGCAGCTATTCACCCCTCCACTTT; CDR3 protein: CSARDPRSYSPLHF
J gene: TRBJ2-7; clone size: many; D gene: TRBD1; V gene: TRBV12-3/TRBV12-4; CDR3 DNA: TGTGCCAGCAGTTGGGACAGGTACGAGCAGTACTTC; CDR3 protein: CASSWDRYEQYF
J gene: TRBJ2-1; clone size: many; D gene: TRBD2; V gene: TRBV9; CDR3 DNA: TGTGCCAGCAGCGTAACTAGCGGGAGTGGCTTTGAGCAGTTCTTC; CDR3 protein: CASSVTSGSGFEQFF
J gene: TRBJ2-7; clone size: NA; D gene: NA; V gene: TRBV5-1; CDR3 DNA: TGCGCCAGCAGCTTGGGGTATGGGGCCCACGAGCAGTACTTC; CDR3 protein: CASSLGYGAHEQYF
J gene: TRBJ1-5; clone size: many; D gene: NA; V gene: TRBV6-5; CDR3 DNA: TGTGCCAGCAGTTACGTGAGGCCCTCTCCGGGACAGCCCCAGCATTTT; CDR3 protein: CASSYVRPSPGQPQHF
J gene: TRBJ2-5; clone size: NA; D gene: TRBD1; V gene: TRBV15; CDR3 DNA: TGTGCCACCAGCACCAACAGGGGGCAAGAGACCCAGTACTTC; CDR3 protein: CATSTNRGQETQYF
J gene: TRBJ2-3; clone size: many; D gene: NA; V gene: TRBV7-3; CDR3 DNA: TGTGCCAGCAGCTTAGATCCGGGAGATACGCAGTATTTT; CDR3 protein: CASSLDPGDTQYF
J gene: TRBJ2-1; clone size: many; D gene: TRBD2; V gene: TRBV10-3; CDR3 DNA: TGTGCCATCAGTGAGTCGCCTAGCGGGAGCGCCCGTGAGCAGTTCTTC; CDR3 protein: CAISESPSGSAREQFF
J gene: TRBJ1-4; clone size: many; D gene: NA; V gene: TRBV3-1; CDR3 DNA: TGTGCCAGCGCCCAGGGGTGGTCTGAGGAAAAACTGTTTTTT; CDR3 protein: CASAQGWSEEKLFF
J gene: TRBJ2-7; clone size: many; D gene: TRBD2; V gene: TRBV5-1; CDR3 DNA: TGCGCCAGCAGCTTGTACACTAGCGGGAGCTCCTACGAGCAGTACTTC; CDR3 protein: CASSLYTSGSSYEQYF
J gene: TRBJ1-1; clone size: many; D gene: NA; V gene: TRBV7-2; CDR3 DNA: TGTGCCAGCAGCTTAGAACGGGAAAACACTGAAGCTTTCTTT; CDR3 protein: CASSLERENTEAFF
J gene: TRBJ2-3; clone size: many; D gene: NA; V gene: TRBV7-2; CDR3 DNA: TGTGCCAGCAGTAACATAGTCACAGGGCGGGATACGCAGTATTTT; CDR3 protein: CASSNIVTGRDTQYF
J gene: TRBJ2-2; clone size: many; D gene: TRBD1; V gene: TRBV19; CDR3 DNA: TGTGCCAGTAGAGCAGGGGGCGCGGACACCGGGGAGCTGTTTTTT; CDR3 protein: CASRAGGADTGELFF